The 28 T cell receptor beta chains listed next were all sequenced from one sample in a study of blood T cell repertoires in COVID-19 (dated by TCRdb to the early 2020s). The library relied on the immunoSEQ multiplex PCR assay. The table was pulled from immuneACCESS by TCRdb, which kept in-frame rearrangements only. Such tables lose some clones; where checked, under half of the loss comes from unresolved V genes, and the rest has no known cause. The table for this sample lists about 250,000 clones; 86% of them were counted only once. The top ten clonotypes cover around 1.8% of the sample. Specimen: PBMCs or T cells enriched from blood (not recorded which). The source of these receptors is a man aged 40-55 years who had recovered from COVID-19.

V is TRBV7-9 and J is TRBJ2-1, with 7 bases lining up with TRBD1. Trimming cost V 8 bases and J 8 bases; bases outside gene matches: 18. The germline gives CDR1 SEHNR, CDR2 FQNEAQ (reference sequence). CDR3 length: 16 residues. This chain's CDR3 is CASRPPGGRGTDEQFF. The CDR3 nucleotides are TGTGCCAGCCGCCCCCCCGGAGGCAGGGGGACGGATGAGCAGTTCTTC.

The chain recombines TRBV7-2 with TRBJ2-3; no clear D. The germline gives CDR1 SGHTA, CDR2 FQGNSA. The CDR3 consists of 13 residues. Deletions cut 2 bases from V and 2 bases from J, with 5 bases between. This CDR3 is CASSLPITDTQYF. The CDR3, as DNA: TGTGCCAGCAGCTTACCTATCACAGATACGCAGTATTTT.

The rearrangement uses TRBV6-4 and TRBJ1-2; possible D gene TRBD1, 5 bases. The CDR3 extends over 14 amino acids. Trimming cost V 4 bases and J 5 bases, with 14 bases left between them. Germline values: CDR1 MRHNA, CDR2 SNTAGT. CDR3 bases: TGTGCCAGCAGTGCCCGAGACAGCAGATATGGCTACACCTTC. Translating gives CASSARDSRYGYTF.

V is TRBV7-2 and J is TRBJ2-3; TRBD1 aligns across 7 bases. V was pared by 1 base and J by 3 bases, with 4 bases of the junction left unmatched. The germline V gene encodes CDR1 SGHTA and CDR2 FQGNSA. The CDR3 runs to 15 residues. The CDR3 reads CASSLDPQGTDTQYF. CDR3 nucleotide sequence: TGTGCCAGCAGCTTAGACCCACAGGGGACAGATACGCAGTATTTT.

The V and J genes are TRBV30 and TRBJ1-3, with a tentative D call TRBD1 (5 bases). Germline values: CDR1 GTSNPN, CDR2 SVGIG (reference sequence). The CDR3 contains 14 residues. The V gene lost 2 bases and the J gene lost 4 bases, with 12 bases spanning the gap. The CDR3 sequence is CAWSPRESGNTIYF. The CDR3 DNA follows: TGTGCCTGGAGTCCCAGGGAATCCGGAAACACCATATATTTT.

The chain combines TRBV20-1 with TRBJ1-2; no clear D gene. V lost 6 bases, J lost 9 bases, and 14 bases lay in between. The CDR3 covers 11 residues. CDR1 is DFQATT, CDR2 SNEGSKA, per germline (reference sequence). This CDR3 reads CSAPMPQSYTF. The CDR3 DNA follows: TGCAGTGCCCCCATGCCTCAGAGCTACACCTTC.

CDR3 loop: CASSYSNNMNYGYTF. CDR3 in DNA: TGTGCCAGCAGTTACTCCAACAACATGAACTATGGCTACACCTTC. The chain joins TRBV6-5 to TRBJ1-2; D remains unclear. V was clipped by 0 bases and J by 2 bases, with 10 bases between them. The CDR3 covers 15 residues. Germline values: CDR1 MNHEY, CDR2 SVGAGI.

This clone was detected once. This chain connects TRBV9 to TRBJ2-7; TRBD1 matches 10 bases. Germline V gene data show CDR1 as SGDLS and CDR2 as YYNGEE. The V and J ends lost 1 base and 8 bases, in that order; junction bases with no gene match: 3. This CDR3 region has 13 residues. CDR3: CASSVKTGGQQYF. DNA of the CDR3: TGTGCCAGCAGCGTAAAGACAGGGGGCCAGCAGTACTTC.

J is TRBJ2-5 and V is TRBV30; maybe TRBD2 (5 bases). V dropped 3 bases and J dropped 5 bases, with 13 bases sitting between them. The CDR3 loop spans 13 amino acids. The germline gives CDR1 GTSNPN, CDR2 SVGIG (reference sequence). CDR3: CAWSQDRGETQYF. CDR3 nucleotide sequence: TGTGCCTGGAGCCAAGATCGCGGGGAGACCCAGTACTTC.

The chain couples TRBV25-1 to TRBJ1-4; 8 bases agree with TRBD1. Germline CDR1 MGHDK, CDR2 SYGVNS. CDR3 length equals 14 residues. V shed 5 bases, J shed 6 bases, and the junction held 5 bases outside the gene matches. CDR3 nucleotide sequence: TGTGCCAGCAGTTCGGACAGGGACCATGAAAAACTGTTTTTT. It translates to CASSSDRDHEKLFF.

V gene TRBV4-2 combines with J gene TRBJ2-7; unclear D gene. Germline CDR1 reads LGHNA; CDR2 reads YNFKEQ. The CDR3 has 16 amino acids. V dropped 0 bases and J dropped 2 bases, with 14 bases sitting between them. The CDR3, as DNA: TGTGCCAGCAGCCAAGACCCTAGTCAAATGACCTACGAGCAGTACTTC. This codes for CASSQDPSQMTYEQYF.

This chain connects TRBV6-4 to TRBJ2-3; 10 nucleotides match TRBD1. The CDR3 contains 15 residues. V lost 3 bases and J lost 5; bases outside the gene matches: 5. The germline gives CDR1 MRHNA, CDR2 SNTAGT. The CDR3 loop reads CASSDGTGEVDTQYF. CDR3 bases: TGTGCCAGCAGTGATGGGACAGGGGAGGTAGATACGCAGTATTTT.

The V and J genes are TRBV9 and TRBJ2-3; D is perhaps TRBD2 (7 bases). CDR1 and CDR2 (germline): SGDLS, YYNGEE. Trimming left V 3 bases short and J 2 bases short, with 16 bases between. There are 16 residues in the CDR3. CDR3 residues: CASSAEGGTITDTQYF. Here the CDR3 DNA reads TGTGCCAGCAGCGCCGAGGGGGGGACTATCACAGATACGCAGTATTTT.

J is TRBJ2-2 and V is TRBV27; D uncertain. CDR3 length equals 12 residues. Germline V gene data show CDR1 as MNHEY and CDR2 as SMNVEV (reference sequence). V was cut by 3 bases and J by 6 bases, with 5 bases left in between. For the CDR3, the DNA is TGTGCCAGCAGTTTTGTCTCCGGGGAGCTGTTTTTT. Its translation: CASSFVSGELFF.

In DNA, the CDR3 is TGCAGCGTTCCCGAGAGTTTCGGGGAGACCCAGTACTTC. It encodes CSVPESFGETQYF. The chain couples TRBV29-1 to TRBJ2-5, with D uncertain. This CDR3 has 13 residues. V was cut by 5 bases and J by 5 bases, with 15 bases left in between. Germline lookup yields CDR1 SQVTM and CDR2 ANQGSEA.

This clone appeared a single time. The chain couples TRBV7-9 to TRBJ2-4, with D tentatively TRBD1 (5 bases). Germline CDR1 and CDR2: SEHNR and FQNEAQ (reference sequence). The germline V and J ends were trimmed by 1 base and 7 bases, with 11 bases remaining between them. The CDR3 totals 14 residues. The CDR3 bases are TGTGCCAGCAGCTTAGGTGCAGGGCTGAACATTCAGTACTTC. Its protein product is CASSLGAGLNIQYF.

The chain carries TRBV7-8 and TRBJ1-1; possibly TRBD1 for D (6 bases). V shed 5 bases and J shed 0 bases, with 19 bases lying between them. Germline V CDR1 and CDR2: SGHVS, FQNEAQ. This CDR3 has 17 residues. CDR3 residues: CASSRTRQVPLNTEAFF. CDR3 sequence (DNA): TGTGCCAGCAGCAGGACTAGACAGGTGCCACTGAACACTGAAGCTTTCTTT.

V gene TRBV3-1 (or the pseudogene TRBV3-2) combines with J gene TRBJ1-3; TRBD1 matches at 7 bases. The CDR3 covers 15 residues. With 4 bases clipped from V and 2 bases from J, the junction kept 5 bases outside the gene matches. The germline gives CDR1 LGHDT, CDR2 YNNKEL (reference sequence). The CDR3 loop reads CASSPFQGAGNTIYF. In DNA form, the CDR3 reads TGTGCCAGCAGCCCGTTCCAGGGGGCTGGAAACACCATATATTTT.

This sequence joins TRBV18 and TRBJ2-5; D perhaps matches TRBD1 (6 bases). The CDR3 runs to 15 residues. Trimming stripped 2 bases from V and 5 bases from J, with 15 bases between. The germline CDR1 and CDR2 sequences are KGHSH and LQKENI. The CDR3 DNA sequence: TGTGCCAGCTCACCAAACGTACAGGGCGTGGAGACCCAGTACTTC. This gives the protein CASSPNVQGVETQYF. The variable domain in full, completed from reference TRBV18 and TRBJ2-5, reads NAGVMQNPRHLVRRRGQEARLRCSPMKGHSHVYWYRQLPEEGLKFMVYLQKENIIDESGMPKERFSAEFPKEGPSILRIQQVVRGDSAAYFCASSPNVQGVETQYFGPGTRLLVL.

The chain couples TRBV27 to TRBJ2-2; TRBD1 agrees at 11 bases. The CDR3 runs to 16 residues. V lost 5 bases and J lost 4; bases outside the gene matches: 6. Germline V gives CDR1 MNHEY, CDR2 SMNVEV (reference sequence). The CDR3 bases are TGTGCCAGCAGTATAACCGGGACAGGGGGCACCGGGGAGCTGTTTTTT. Translating gives CASSITGTGGTGELFF.

This chain uses TRBV6-1 with TRBJ2-1; D uncertain. This CDR3 is 18 amino acids long. Germline CDR1 and CDR2: MNHNS and SASEGT. V was clipped by 5 bases and J by 0 bases, with 20 bases between them. CDR3 sequence (DNA): TGTGCCAGCAGTAAAGAACTTCCTCAGGTGAGCTCCTACAATGAGCAGTTCTTC. Its protein is CASSKELPQVSSYNEQFF.

The CDR3: CASSRGGRNTEAFF. The CDR3 DNA is TGTGCCAGCAGCCGAGGCGGCAGGAACACTGAAGCTTTCTTT. The chain is built from TRBV3-1 (or the pseudogene TRBV3-2) and TRBJ1-1; no clear D. Trimming removed 4 bases from V and 1 base from J, with 10 bases in between. Germline CDR1 is LGHDT and CDR2 is YNNKEL (reference sequence). There are 14 residues in the CDR3.

The genes are TRBV7-9 and TRBJ1-5; no clear D gene. Trimming pared 3 bases from V and 1 base from J, leaving 7 bases between. This CDR3 is built from 14 residues. CDR1 and CDR2 (germline): SEHNR, FQNEAQ (reference sequence). The CDR3 bases are TGTGCCAGCAGCTTCGTCGGGAGCAATCAGCCCCAGCATTTT. It translates to CASSFVGSNQPQHF.

The chain carries TRBV5-1 and TRBJ1-1; possibly TRBD1 for D (5 bases). The CDR3 runs to 15 residues. Between the trimmed V and J ends, which lost 8 bases and 1 base, there was a span of 18 bases. Germline V gene lookup returns CDR1 SGHRS and CDR2 YFSETQ. DNA for the CDR3: TGCGCCAGTGGGTCGGGAGGGGCAGAGAACACTGAAGCTTTCTTT. This encodes CASGSGGAENTEAFF.

The J gene is TRBJ1-2, the V gene TRBV19; possibly TRBD1 for D (5 bases). Germline V gene sequence: CDR1 LNHDA, CDR2 SQIVND (reference sequence). The CDR3 extends over 14 amino acids. The V gene lost 4 bases and the J gene lost 3 bases, with 12 bases spanning the gap. This CDR3 reads CASSSQGSDYGYTF. The DNA for the CDR3 is TGTGCCAGTAGTAGCCAGGGCTCGGACTATGGCTACACCTTC.

The gene calls are TRBV28 and TRBJ2-7, with 13 bases that match TRBD2. J gave up 2 bases and V 8 bases, and 6 bases lay outside the gene matches. The CDR3 covers 15 residues. Per germline, CDR1 MDHEN and CDR2 SYDVKM. The CDR3: CASRSTSGRPYEQYF. The CDR3 DNA is TGTGCCAGCCGCTCGACTAGCGGGAGGCCCTACGAGCAGTACTTC.

V usage is TRBV7-2 and J usage is TRBJ1-6; 9 positions match TRBD1. The V and J ends lost 3 bases and 13 bases, in that order; junction bases with no gene match: 7. Per the germline V gene, CDR1 is SGHTA and CDR2 is FQGNSA. The CDR3 runs to 14 residues. Here the CDR3 DNA reads TGTGCCAGCAGCTTCCGGGACAGGGATTTGCCCCTCCACTTT. Protein product: CASSFRDRDLPLHF.

CDR3 DNA: TGTGCCATCAGAGGGACAGGCGAAGCTTTCTTT. Protein product: CAIRGTGEAFF. The chain links TRBV10-3 to TRBJ1-1; TRBD1 aligns across 8 bases. The CDR3 is 11 amino acids. The ends lost 6 bases at V and 8 bases at J; junction bases unmatched: 2. The germline CDR1 and CDR2 sequences are ENHRY and SYGVKD.